This entry lists 28 T cell receptor beta chains sequenced from one sample in a study of blood T cell repertoires in COVID-19 (dated by TCRdb to 2020 to 2021). Libraries came from the immunoSEQ multiplex PCR assay. The table comes from immuneACCESS by way of TCRdb, which keeps in-frame sequences with V and J called. Part of the clones is missing from these tables; in studies checked, under half for an unresolved V gene and the rest for unknown reasons. This sample is represented by approximately 250,000 clones; approximately 84% of them were singletons. The leading ten clones occupy 4% to 4.5% of the sample. The sequenced material came from peripheral blood. These receptors were obtained from a middle-aged man with acute or convalescent COVID-19.

In its sample, this clone was seen a few times. The chain couples TRBV30 to TRBJ1-2; D is undetermined. The CDR3 has 12 residues. CDR1 is GTSNPN and CDR2 is SVGIG in the germline V gene (reference sequence). The CDR3 is CAVQEGNYGYTF. The CDR3 coding sequence is TGTGCTGTCCAGGAGGGTAACTATGGCTACACCTTC.

The rearrangement joins TRBV2 to TRBJ1-5; TRBD1 matches 7 bases. The CDR3 length is 14 residues. Looked up from germline, CDR1 is SNHLY and CDR2 is FYNNEI. V gave up 7 bases and J gave up 7 bases; unmatched junction bases: 10. The CDR3: CASNPGRGDQPQHF. Here the CDR3 DNA reads TGTGCCAGCAACCCGGGCAGGGGGGACCAGCCCCAGCATTTT.

CDR3 sequence reads: CASSNVGRTDTQYF. The CDR3, as DNA: TGTGCCAGCAGCAATGTGGGCCGCACAGATACGCAGTATTTT. This chain connects TRBV21-1 to TRBJ2-3; the table names TRBD1, a call not compared with the DNA. TRBV21-1 is an annotated pseudogene. The CDR3 is 14 residues long.

In this sample, this clone turned up once. The gene calls are TRBV11-1 and TRBJ2-6, with TRBD1 identical over 8 bases. This CDR3 is 16 amino acids long. Germline trimming cut 5 bases from V and 2 bases from J; bases unmatched to any gene: 5. In germline, CDR1 is SGHAT, CDR2 FQDESV (reference sequence). This CDR3 is CASSTRQGPGANVLTF. CDR3 nucleotide sequence: TGTGCCAGCAGCACCAGACAGGGGCCTGGGGCCAACGTCCTGACTTTC.

The V gene is TRBV10-2, the J gene TRBJ1-2, with 8 bases matching TRBD1. V gave up 5 bases and J gave up 4 bases; unmatched junction bases: 6. This CDR3 spans 14 amino acids. CDR1 and CDR2 from the germline V gene are WSHSY and SAAADI. Here the CDR3 reads CASSSGTGIYGYTF. The CDR3 nucleotides are TGCGCCAGCAGTTCCGGGACAGGAATCTATGGCTACACCTTC.

The V and J genes are TRBV7-2 and TRBJ2-7, with D unresolved. Trimming removed 2 bases from V and 0 bases from J, with 8 bases in between. CDR1 and CDR2 (germline): SGHTA, FQGNSA. This CDR3 is built from 14 residues. The CDR3 reads CASSLSGSSYEQYF. The CDR3 DNA follows: TGTGCCAGCAGCTTATCGGGTAGCTCCTACGAGCAGTACTTC.

The chain is built from TRBV18 and TRBJ1-6; the match to TRBD1 covers 8 bases. V was clipped by 3 bases and J by 10 bases; unmatched bases: 14. This CDR3 has 17 amino acids. Germline V gives CDR1 KGHSH, CDR2 LQKENI. CDR3 sequence reads: CASSPGVAGGFGSPLHF. The CDR3 nucleotides are TGTGCCAGCTCACCGGGTGTGGCAGGGGGCTTTGGCTCACCCCTCCACTTT. The full variable domain, with the rest looked up from reference TRBV18 and TRBJ1-6, is NAGVMQNPRHLVRRRGQEARLRCSPMKGHSHVYWYRQLPEEGLKFMVYLQKENIIDESGMPKERFSAEFPKEGPSILRIQQVVRGDSAAYFCASSPGVAGGFGSPLHFGNGTRLTVT.

The chain couples TRBV7-2 to TRBJ1-2, with D possibly matching TRBD1 (5 bases). Trimming took 3 bases from V and 6 from J, leaving 17 bases between them. This CDR3 has 15 residues. CDR1 SGHTA and CDR2 FQGNSA come from the germline V gene. The CDR3 DNA sequence: TGTGCCAGCAGCTTTCGGACACAGGAATTTAATGGCTACACCTTC. This codes for CASSFRTQEFNGYTF. Full variable domain (outside the CDR3, taken from reference TRBV7-2 and TRBJ1-2): GAGVSQSPSNKVTEKGKDVELRCDPISGHTALYWYRQSLGQGLEFLIYFQGNSAPDKSGLPSDRFSAERTGGSVSTLTIQRTQQEDSAVYLCASSFRTQEFNGYTFGSGTRLTVV.

As regards this clone: Distinct nucleotide sequences in the sample also encode this CDR3. The chain links TRBV20-1 to TRBJ2-7; 7 nucleotides match TRBD2. Germline V gene sequence: CDR1 DFQATT, CDR2 SNEGSKA (reference sequence). V was pared by 7 bases and J by 2 bases, with 2 bases of the junction left unmatched. This CDR3 has 11 residues. The DNA for the CDR3 is TGCAGTGGACTAGCTGCCTACGAGCAGTACTTC. Its translation: CSGLAAYEQYF.

The V and J genes are TRBV21-1 and TRBJ1-2. TRBV21-1 is described as a pseudogene. This CDR3 is built from 17 residues. CDR3 sequence: CASSKVHPYEVNYGYTF. CDR3 nucleotides: TGTGCCAGCAGCAAAGTGCACCCATATGAGGTTAACTATGGCTACACCTTC.

The V gene is TRBV3-1 (or the pseudogene TRBV3-2), the J gene TRBJ2-3; a weak D match, TRBD1 (5 bases). CDR1 is LGHDT, CDR2 YNNKEL, per germline (reference sequence). Trimming stripped 4 bases from V and 6 bases from J, with 14 bases between. The CDR3 runs 14 residues. The CDR3 nucleotides are TGTGCCAGCAGCCTCCTTGGTGGGGCCGATACGCAGTATTTT. This sequence encodes CASSLLGGADTQYF.

In nucleotides, the CDR3 is TGCGCCAGCAGCTATGACTCGGGCCCTCGCCGGGGCGGGGAGCTGTTTTTT. This translates into CASSYDSGPRRGGELFF. V is TRBV5-1 and J is TRBJ2-2; weak D call: TRBD2 (5 bases). Trimming took 3 bases from V and 7 from J, leaving 22 bases between them. This CDR3 spans 17 amino acids. From germline, CDR1 is SGHRS and CDR2 YFSETQ.

The CDR3 sequence: CASSLVMASGYNEQFF. CDR3 coding DNA: TGCGCCAGCAGCTTGGTCATGGCTAGCGGTTACAATGAGCAGTTCTTC. The chain uses TRBV5-1 and TRBJ2-1; 7 bases fit TRBD2. The germline CDR1 and CDR2 sequences are SGHRS and YFSETQ. J was trimmed by 4 bases and V by 0 bases; bases with no gene match: 7. The CDR3 covers 16 residues.

V gene TRBV18 combines with J gene TRBJ2-5; a possible D gene is TRBD1 (5 bases). Germline CDR1 is KGHSH and CDR2 is LQKENI. Trimming took off 2 bases at V and 4 bases at J, with 14 bases between the two ends. The CDR3 is made up of 15 amino acids. The CDR3, as DNA: TGTGCCAGCTCACCAGGCAGTCCTAGGGGAGAGACCCAGTACTTC. It yields the protein CASSPGSPRGETQYF.

This clone turned up a few times. The junction and the germline gene differ at one end; a read error may be behind it. The rearrangement links TRBV27 to TRBJ1-1; D uncertain. The CDR3 contains 16 residues. Germline CDR1 and CDR2: MNHEY and SMNVEV (reference sequence). The CDR3 DNA sequence: TGTGCCAGCAGTATATCCGCCAGGCGGGGTAACACTGAAGCTTTCTTT. This encodes CASSISARRGNTEAFF.

This sequence joins TRBV12-3 or TRBV12-4 and TRBJ1-2; D gene ambiguous. The CDR3 consists of 13 residues. The ends were cut back, 6 bases at V and 4 bases at J, with 12 bases in the middle. CDR3 region: CASSRLRSYGYTF. The CDR3 bases are TGTGCCAGCAGCCGACTTCGAAGCTATGGCTACACCTTC.

The chain carries TRBV5-1 and TRBJ1-1, with D uncertain. Germline CDR1 is SGHRS and CDR2 is YFSETQ. The CDR3 has 13 residues. Trimming shortened V by 2 bases and J by 5 bases, and 10 bases separated the two germline ends. The CDR3 loop is CASSFGGETEAFF. The CDR3 DNA sequence: TGCGCCAGCAGCTTCGGTGGGGAGACTGAAGCTTTCTTT.

This chain joins TRBV29-1 and TRBJ1-6, with 9 bases aligning to TRBD1. This CDR3 has 14 amino acids. Germline trimming cut 5 bases from V and 9 bases from J; bases unmatched to any gene: 8. Looked up from germline, CDR1 is SQVTM and CDR2 is ANQGSEA. The CDR3 region has the DNA TGCAGCGTTAGGGGACAGGGTTTTGGTTCACCCCTCCACTTT. This translates into CSVRGQGFGSPLHF.

The chain uses TRBV19 and TRBJ1-2; 7 nucleotides align to TRBD1. V shed 7 bases, J shed 7 bases, and the junction held 12 bases outside the gene matches. Germline CDR1 and CDR2: LNHDA and SQIVND (reference sequence). The CDR3 extends over 14 amino acids. The CDR3 DNA sequence: TGTGCCAGTATAGGAGACAGGGACGACGGTGGCTACACCTTC. Translating gives CASIGDRDDGGYTF.

This chain links TRBV6-1 with TRBJ1-2; D is possibly TRBD1 (6 bases). Germline CDR1 is MNHNS and CDR2 is SASEGT. Trimming shortened V by 4 bases and J by 7 bases, and 22 bases separated the two germline ends. The CDR3 is 16 amino acids. As DNA, the CDR3 is TGTGCCAGCAGTGTGTCGAGGGGGAGTAATCTGAGTGGCTACACCTTC. This gives the protein CASSVSRGSNLSGYTF.

The V call is TRBV12-3 or TRBV12-4, the J call TRBJ1-1; the D is unclear. The V and J ends lost 3 bases and 1 base respectively, with 6 bases between them. CDR3 size: 13 residues. The CDR3 DNA is TGTGCCAGCAGTTTCGCAGGGAACACTGAAGCTTTCTTT. Translated, it gives CASSFAGNTEAFF.

This clone was observed once. The chain recombines TRBV23-1 with TRBJ2-3, with D unclear. TRBV23-1 is known as an ORF, though its function is uncertain. The CDR3 is 13 residues long. V shed 0 bases and J shed 10 bases, with 11 bases lying between them. CDR3 nucleotide sequence: TGCGCCAGCAGTCAATCTCTTGAGTTTGCGCAGTATTTT. This translates into CASSQSLEFAQYF.

The chain combines TRBV7-8 with TRBJ2-2, with 7 positions matching TRBD1. CDR1 is SGHVS, CDR2 FQNEAQ, per germline. The J segment lost 5 bases and the V segment lost 3 bases, leaving 3 bases of the junction unmatched. This CDR3 comprises 14 residues. The CDR3 coding sequence is TGTGCCAGCAGCTTCTACAGGGGAACCGGGGAGCTGTTTTTT. Translation gives CASSFYRGTGELFF.

The chain has TRBV6-1 and TRBJ2-7; 9 bases are a match to TRBD2. CDR1 and CDR2 from the germline V gene are MNHNS and SASEGT. CDR3 length: 16 amino acids. Trimming took 1 base from V and 3 from J; bases not matched to a gene: 7. CDR3 in amino acids: CASSEDRREGNYEQYF. The DNA of the CDR3 is TGTGCCAGCAGTGAAGATCGGCGGGAGGGTAACTACGAGCAGTACTTC.

This CDR3 is CASSSQGNQPQHF. In DNA form, the CDR3 reads TGTGCCAGCAGTTCCCAGGGCAATCAGCCCCAGCATTTT. The chain recombines TRBV12-3 or TRBV12-4 with TRBJ1-5; no definite D call. Trimming pared 4 bases from V and 2 bases from J, leaving 6 bases between. This CDR3 is built from 13 residues.

V gene TRBV11-3 combines with J gene TRBJ2-1; 11 nucleotides match TRBD2. Germline CDR1 is SGHNT and CDR2 is YENEEA. V lost 5 bases and J lost 7; bases outside the gene matches: 10. This CDR3 has 16 residues. The CDR3 spells CASSPQLAGVRNEQFF. Written as DNA, the CDR3 is TGTGCCAGCAGCCCTCAACTAGCGGGAGTCAGGAATGAGCAGTTCTTC.

In this sample, this clone turned up a few times. V usage is TRBV7-9 and J usage is TRBJ1-6; possibly TRBD1 for D (6 bases). Per the germline V gene, CDR1 is SEHNR and CDR2 is FQNEAQ (reference sequence). This CDR3 spans 13 amino acids. Trimming pared 6 bases from V and 7 bases from J, leaving 10 bases between. CDR3 DNA: TGTGCCAGCAGTACTCAGGGGAATTCACCCCTCCACTTT. Protein product: CASSTQGNSPLHF.

The chain uses TRBV18 and TRBJ1-3; D gene unclear. The CDR3 runs to 16 residues. The V and J ends lost 4 bases and 0 bases respectively, with 13 bases between them. CDR1 is KGHSH and CDR2 is LQKENI in the germline V gene. CDR3 sequence reads: CASSRLDGDSGNTIYF. CDR3 DNA: TGTGCCAGCTCACGACTCGACGGAGACTCTGGAAACACCATATATTTT.